What follows are 18 T cell receptor beta chains derived from one specimen sequenced in a study of OX40 agonist ivuxolimab in advanced cancers. Clones were sequenced by immunoSEQ multiplex PCR, and TCRdb holds only the in-frame ones, with some missing. The data show 60,000 to 75,000 clones, with around 87% seen just once and roughly 5.2% held by the top ten. Sequenced material: CD4+ or CD8+ T cells sorted from blood, taken in a trial of the OX40 agonist ivuxolimab. The receptors originated from an adult with an advanced solid tumor such as melanoma, head and neck, liver or kidney cancer.

This chain joins TRBV6-6 and TRBJ2-4, with D unclear. Germline values: CDR1 MNHNY, CDR2 SVGAGI (reference sequence). The V end lost 6 bases, the J end lost 2 bases, and 11 bases lay between the germline ends. The CDR3 runs to 14 residues. CDR3 residues: CASRPLRSKNIQYF. In nucleotides, the CDR3 is TGTGCCAGCAGACCTCTGAGGTCCAAAAACATTCAGTACTTC.

This chain connects TRBV19 to TRBJ2-3; no definite D call. The CDR3 is 16 residues long. CDR1 and CDR2 (germline): LNHDA, SQIVND (reference sequence). V was pared by 3 bases and J by 0 bases, with 13 bases between. The CDR3 DNA reads as TGTGCCAGTAGTATTCAGGCAGGCTCTAGCACAGATACGCAGTATTTT. Its translation: CASSIQAGSSTDTQYF.

The gene calls are TRBV27 and TRBJ1-1; maybe TRBD1 (5 bases). The CDR3 is 15 residues long. Trimming removed 5 bases at V and 0 bases at J, with 13 bases between. Germline CDR1 is MNHEY and CDR2 is SMNVEV (reference sequence). The CDR3 DNA is TGTGCCAGCAGTCCCTCAGGGACGTTGAACACTGAAGCTTTCTTT. As protein: CASSPSGTLNTEAFF.

The gene calls are TRBV6-1 and TRBJ2-2; TRBD1 matches at 7 bases. Germline trimming cut 7 bases from V and 0 bases from J; bases unmatched to any gene: 5. Per the germline V gene, CDR1 is MNHNS and CDR2 is SASEGT. The CDR3 spans 15 residues. The CDR3 DNA reads TGTGCCAGCATACCCGGGACAGCGAACACCGGGGAGCTGTTTTTT. Encoded protein: CASIPGTANTGELFF.

The chain combines TRBV5-1 with TRBJ1-5; the D is unclear. The germline gives CDR1 SGHRS, CDR2 YFSETQ. V was cut by 0 bases and J by 2 bases, with 9 bases left in between. CDR3 length: 15 residues. The CDR3 DNA reads as TGCGCCAGCAGCTTGGGGCCTTTGGGCAATCAGCCCCAGCATTTT. Amino acids: CASSLGPLGNQPQHF.

This clone was counted only a few times. The chain recombines TRBV6-1 with TRBJ1-6, with D possibly matching TRBD1 (5 bases). Germline V gene sequence: CDR1 MNHNS, CDR2 SASEGT. Trimming cost V 1 base and J 10 bases, with 11 bases left between them. The CDR3 consists of 14 residues. CDR3 coding DNA: TGTGCCAGCAGTGAAGGTCTTGGGGGATCACCCCTCCACTTT. It translates to CASSEGLGGSPLHF.

This clone showed up just a few times. The chain carries TRBV5-1 and TRBJ2-2; D might be TRBD1 or TRBD2, each matching 5 bases. V gave up 4 bases and J gave up 6 bases, with 10 bases separating them. CDR1 is SGHRS, CDR2 YFSETQ, per germline. The CDR3 consists of 13 residues. The CDR3 protein is CASSTGTSGELFF. For the CDR3, the DNA is TGCGCCAGCAGCACGGGGACCTCCGGGGAGCTGTTTTTT.

The chain employs TRBV6-5 and TRBJ2-5; 10 nucleotides agree with TRBD2. Germline CDR1 MNHEY, CDR2 SVGAGI. There are 13 residues in the CDR3. Trimming cost V 6 bases and J 4 bases; bases outside gene matches: 2. CDR3 nucleotide sequence: TGTGCCAGCAGAAGACTAGCGGGAGAGACCCAGTACTTC. This sequence encodes CASRRLAGETQYF.

The rearrangement uses TRBV6-5 and TRBJ1-5, with D possibly TRBD1 on 5 matching bases. CDR1 and CDR2 (germline): MNHEY, SVGAGI. Trimming cost V 5 bases and J 9 bases, with 14 bases left between them. This CDR3 is 13 amino acids long. DNA for the CDR3: TGTGCCAGCAGTACGGCGGGGCGAAGGCCCCAGCATTTT. This gives the protein CASSTAGRRPQHF.

J is TRBJ2-1 and V is TRBV7-3; the match to TRBD2 covers 9 bases. Germline values: CDR1 SGHTA, CDR2 FQGTGA. Trimming took 11 bases from V and 8 from J; bases not matched to a gene: 7. This CDR3 is 12 amino acids long. DNA of the CDR3: TGTGCCTGCGGGAGGGGAAACCATGAGCAGTTCTTC. Amino acids: CACGRGNHEQFF.

The chain is built from TRBV7-2 and TRBJ2-1; D remains unclear. Per the germline V gene, CDR1 is SGHTA and CDR2 is FQGNSA. This CDR3 spans 13 amino acids. Between the trimmed V and J ends, which lost 3 bases and 4 bases, there was a span of 7 bases. The CDR3 nucleotides are TGTGCCAGCAGCTTGGCCCGGTACAATGAGCAGTTCTTC. It yields the protein CASSLARYNEQFF.

The CDR3 reads CASSHDRRSEQYF. The CDR3 DNA reads as TGTGCCAGCAGCCACGACCGCAGGAGCGAGCAGTACTTC. The V and J genes are TRBV11-3 and TRBJ2-7; D is uncertain. The CDR3 covers 13 residues. Trimming removed 5 bases from V and 6 bases from J, with 14 bases in between. Germline CDR1 is SGHNT and CDR2 is YENEEA.

The chain combines TRBV6-1 with TRBJ2-4, with TRBD1 matching over 9 bases. Germline trimming cut 3 bases from V and 8 bases from J; bases unmatched to any gene: 5. CDR1 and CDR2 (germline): MNHNS, SASEGT. This CDR3 region has 14 residues. CDR3 protein: CASSEGTGSDIQYF. DNA for the CDR3: TGTGCCAGCAGTGAGGGGACAGGGTCCGACATTCAGTACTTC.

This clone was recorded only once. The chain joins TRBV28 to TRBJ1-2; TRBD1 matches 10 bases. In germline, CDR1 is MDHEN, CDR2 SYDVKM. Trimming removed 4 bases from V and 6 bases from J; junction bases left unmatched: 5. The CDR3 covers 14 residues. CDR3 amino acids: CASSSPGQGNGYTF. In DNA, the CDR3 is TGTGCCAGCAGTTCACCGGGACAGGGGAATGGCTACACCTTC.

V and J are TRBV5-1 and TRBJ2-3; tentative D call: TRBD2 (5 bases). The CDR3 length is 15 residues. Per germline, CDR1 SGHRS and CDR2 YFSETQ. V was shortened by 2 bases and J by 0 bases, with 10 bases between the two germline ends. The chain's CDR3 is CASSLSGTSTDTQYF. The CDR3 region has the DNA TGCGCCAGCAGCTTAAGCGGCACTAGCACAGATACGCAGTATTTT.

The chain uses TRBV29-1 and TRBJ2-1, with TRBD2 matching over 8 bases. The CDR3 consists of 12 residues. V was clipped by 6 bases and J by 4 bases; unmatched bases: 2. CDR1 is SQVTM and CDR2 is ANQGSEA in the germline V gene. CDR3: CSVIAGYNEQFF. In DNA form, the CDR3 reads TGCAGCGTAATAGCGGGGTACAATGAGCAGTTCTTC.

This chain connects TRBV29-1 to TRBJ1-5; D may be TRBD1 (5 bases). CDR1 and CDR2 from the germline V gene are SQVTM and ANQGSEA. The CDR3 loop spans 14 amino acids. V lost 6 bases to trimming and J lost 1 base, with 13 bases between them. Here the CDR3 reads CSVAYGASNQPQHF. In DNA form, the CDR3 reads TGCAGCGTCGCCTACGGGGCGAGCAATCAGCCCCAGCATTTT. Full variable domain (rest looked up from reference TRBV29-1 and TRBJ1-5): SAVISQKPSRDICQRGTSLTIQCQVDSQVTMMFWYRQQPGQSLTLIATANQGSEATYESGFVIDKFPISRPNLTFSTLTVSNMSPEDSSIYLCSVAYGASNQPQHFGDGTRLSIL.

The gene calls are TRBV6-5 and TRBJ1-5; D not certain. The CDR3 sequence is 13 residues long. Trimming took off 5 bases at V and 8 bases at J, with 13 bases between the two ends. Germline V CDR1 and CDR2: MNHEY, SVGAGI. As DNA, the CDR3 is TGTGCCAGCAGTCCACGTGGGTGGGAGCCCCAGCATTTT. Its protein is CASSPRGWEPQHF.